Below, one T cell receptor (beta chain) is given with its context. Its antigen has not been determined. CDR1 and CDR2 are drawn from the germline V gene (reference sequence): SGHNT, YYREEE. The CDR3 spans 16 residues, from the cysteine through the phenylalanine. This entry keeps only the CDR3 DNA: 48 bases, framed from base 1. The V and J ends are trimmed by 1 base and 3 bases, leaving 14 bases between them. Libraries were constructed by the immunoSEQ multiplex PCR assay. A mixture of 60 forward primers for TCR Vbeta segments and 13 reverse primers for TCR Jbeta segments was used in the multiplex PCR. The CDR3 region of rearranged TCR beta genes was amplified from genomic DNA with a multiplex PCR assay. Amplified TCR beta libraries were sequenced as 87-base-pair reads on the Illumina HiSeq System. As for how the authors treated the data: Across the roughly 700 repertoires, a later analysis counted 80 million or so unique TCR beta chains, around 11 million of which were shared by at least two donors. To remove PCR and sequencing errors, raw reads were error-corrected and collapsed into unique sequences using a nearest-neighbor algorithm that merged closely related sequences. Alignment of CDR3 sequences to IMGT reference sequences was used to assign V, D and J gene segments. For a sequence to be retained, a match of at least six nucleotides was required to both a V gene segment and a J gene segment. Rearrangements were called productive when the CDR3 lacked stop codons and stayed in frame with V and J; all others were non-productive. CDR3 was defined according to IMGT convention as the region running from the second conserved V-encoded cysteine to the conserved J-encoded phenylalanine. Sequences without an unambiguous match to a single V gene segment were excluded from the earlier analysis of about 600 of the donors. An earlier analysis of about 590 of the donors classified V segments as functional when productive rearrangements were above 56.7% and as segregating when the standard deviation between donors was above 5%. A statistical classification framework was built for diagnosing cytomegalovirus status from the catalog of TCR beta chain sequences. A later analysis assigned V and J genes by comparing TCR nucleotide sequences with IMGT/GENE-DB human TR gene sequences. In a later analysis, CDR3 sequences and most-parsimonious VDJ recombination scenarios were assigned using the TCRdist pipeline. In a later analysis, each TCR beta chain was defined by its CDR3 amino acid sequence together with its V-gene family, and reads without a unique V-gene family were excluded. As a way to deal with suspected cross-contamination and a sequencing artifact, a later analysis dropped 450 to 600 nucleotide sequences that were highly shared and had low generation probability. A later analysis calculated a clonal expansion index for each public chain from normalized within-repertoire ranks of inferred template counts. In a later analysis, generation probabilities were computed using a VDJ recombination model fitted to out-of-frame rearrangements, and the results were checked against IGoR. In a later analysis, hypergeometric tests were used to score TCR-TCR, TCR-HLA and TCR-CMV co-occurrence, with a repertoire-size bias correction applied to TCR pairs. False discovery rates were estimated in a later analysis by permuting HLA or CMV assignments 20 times. A later analysis grouped co-occurring TCRs with DBSCAN, adding TCRdist sequence similarity when clustering within HLA-allele-positive subsets. Repertoires with fewer than 30,000 or more than 120,000 public chains, plus five repertoires with anomalous nucleotide sharing, were excluded from co-occurrence clustering. Drawn from immuneACCESS, this table holds only the in-frame rearrangements with V and J called that TCRdb kept. Clones are partly lost; checked studies trace under half to an unresolved V gene and leave the rest unexplained. V and J calls and clone size are as listed in that table; D and trimming were resolved from the DNA. The data table for this sample lists about 160,000 clones. The ten top clones hold around 1.2% of the sample.

The cohort comprised some 680 healthy bone marrow donors. All cohort members were sampled while nominally healthy, although unrecorded immune exposures were likely present. The donor tested CMV seronegative, placing the donor among the 350 or so seronegative members of the cohort. Each donor provided a peripheral blood sample, and peripheral blood mononuclear cells were used for TCR beta sequencing. The Qiagen DNeasy Blood Extraction Kit was used to extract genomic DNA from the blood cell samples. The sample originates from a study of cytomegalovirus exposure and HLA in healthy donors (dated by TCRdb to 2016 to 2017). Describing the broader study: An earlier analysis of several hundred of the donors reported approximately 290 Gb of sequence data and about 100 million unique TCR beta sequences from 150 million to 200 million T cells. In the later analysis, no new phenotypic data were used to find candidate immune exposures; instead, reliance was placed on TCR beta sequences and their occurrence across donors. Donor age, sex, ethnicity and CMV serostatus were compiled alongside the repertoire data. Roughly 300 gigabases of sequencing data and tens of millions of unique TCR sequences were included in an early release covering around 600 HLA-typed donors. The study was designed to test whether signatures of past pathogen exposure could be identified by cataloging public T cell receptors. The number of typed donors differed by locus: about 620-630 for A, B, C, DRB1 and DQB1; roughly 510 for DQA1; some 610 for DPA1; and 450 to 480 for DPB1. Across about 370 genotyped donors of the cohort, an average of approximately 240,000 unique TCR beta nucleotide sequences per donor were sequenced, and approximately 17% of those sequences were non-productive. In an earlier analysis of 587 of the donors, high-throughput TCR beta sequencing was used to judge whether each TCR beta V gene segment behaved as functional or pseudogenic. Genome-wide SNP genotypes for about 65% of the 666 donors were used in a later genetic analysis, which treated that subset as a discovery cohort. Both class I and class II loci were covered by HLA typing, at four-digit resolution. A later analysis re-analyzed previously published TCR beta repertoires from about 600 donors and added high-resolution HLA genotyping to study TCR occurrence patterns. Roughly 5 DR-DQ haplotypes were treated as single units for association and clustering because of strong linkage in the cohort. All discovery cohort repertoires had been generated on a single sequencing platform. Of the roughly 400 genotyped donors, 75% to 85% were placed in the genetic ancestry cluster associated with self-reported Caucasian donors. Along with the approximately 600-subject first cohort, a separate validation cohort of over a hundred different subjects was used. To predict cytomegalovirus infection status, the study brought together high-throughput TCR immunosequencing, statistical association of individual TCRs with disease status, and machine learning. Using immunosequencing, the study profiled T cell repertoires from 500 to 800 subjects and related those repertoires to cytomegalovirus serostatus.

Results and caveats for the whole study, not just this receptor: Sequencing depth was assumed to be roughly uniform across donors in the presence/absence analyses, though that assumption may not hold. The authors suggested that the approach could potentially be extended to other disease states and immunological phenotypes. When HLA alleles, especially DR and DQ, strongly co-occurred, attributing TCR associations to individual alleles was difficult. A total of 150 to 200 TCR beta chains were listed by the study as associated with cytomegalovirus. Three of the identified cytomegalovirus-associated TCR beta chains were confirmed in vitro to be specific for cytomegalovirus antigens. A later genetic analysis reported fewer N-insertions in productive TCRs among donors in an Asian-associated ancestry cluster than the roughly 690-donor mean. Only TCR beta chains were sequenced in this cohort, and the absence of alpha or paired-chain data limited detectable features. Correlated functional status among segregating V segments might reflect linkage disequilibrium, but an unknown experimental factor could not be ruled out. The 87-base-pair reads could not distinguish some IMGT-functional V segments, including TRBV6-2 and TRBV6-3, so those segments were excluded. In a later analysis, HLA-associated TCR beta chains showed more clonal expansion and lower generation probabilities than non-associated chains that were equally common. In a later genetic analysis, a missense DCLRE1C variant was associated with V-gene and J-gene trimming of TCR beta chains, and the association was replicated in an independent cohort. Most CMV-associated TCR beta chains appeared to be HLA-restricted in a later analysis, and the HLA associations seemed to be driven largely by CMV exposure. A group of highly shared sequence variants was considered likely to be a technical artifact of the sequencing pipeline. While some public TCRs were present in many individuals, most TCR sequences turned up only very rarely across donors. A later analysis reported that several top co-occurrence clusters appeared linked to parvovirus B19, influenza, CMV and Epstein-Barr virus. The earlier analysis of some 540 of the donors excluded around 17 rarely observed V segments, including chromosome 9 orphons, because counts were too low. A further reported finding was that TCR beta sequences accurately predicted the HLA-A and HLA-B alleles for most subjects in the first cohort. Cytomegalovirus status was reported to be diagnosed by the classifier with high specificity and sensitivity in both the original and validation cohorts. Because HLA typing was unavailable for some donors at each locus, only the typed subset was used in association tests. A later analysis associated 17,000 or so TCR beta sequences with specific HLA alleles at a false discovery rate of 0.05. Broadly in line with IMGT annotations, most TCR beta V segments showed up in productive rearrangements about 90% or about 30% of the time in an earlier analysis of some 590 of the donors. CMV serostatus was the only immune exposure information available for the cohort. According to a later analysis, TCR association rates differed among HLA loci, with DRB1 alleles showing the most associated TCRs and HLA-C alleles showing the fewest.

The clonotype originates from a woman aged 55-75 years in good health and CMV-seronegative. Sequencing was performed on PBMCs. The chain was built from TRBV5-4 and TRBJ2-1; TRBD2 could be the D gene, as 7 bases match. The CDR3 region: CASSLSGGGIYNEQFF. The sequenced DNA: TGTGCCAGCAGCTTGTCGGGGGGCGGCATCTACAATGAGCAGTTCTTC.